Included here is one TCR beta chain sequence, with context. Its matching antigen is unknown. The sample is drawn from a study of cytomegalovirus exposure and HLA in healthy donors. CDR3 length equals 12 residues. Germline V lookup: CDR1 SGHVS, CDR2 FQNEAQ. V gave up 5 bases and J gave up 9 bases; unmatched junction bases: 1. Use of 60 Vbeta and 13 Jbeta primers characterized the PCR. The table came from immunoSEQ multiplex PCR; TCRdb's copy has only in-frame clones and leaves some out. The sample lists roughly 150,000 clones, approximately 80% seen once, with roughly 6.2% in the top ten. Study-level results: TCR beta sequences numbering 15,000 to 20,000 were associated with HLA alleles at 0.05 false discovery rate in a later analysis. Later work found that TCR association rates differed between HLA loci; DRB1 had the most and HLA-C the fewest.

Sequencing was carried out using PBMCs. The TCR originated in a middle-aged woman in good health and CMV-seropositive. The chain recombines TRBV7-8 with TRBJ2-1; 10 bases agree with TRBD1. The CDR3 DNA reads TGTGCCAGCAGCCGACAGGGGGCTGAGCAGTTCTTC. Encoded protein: CASSRQGAEQFF.